A selection of T cell receptor beta chains follows, all from one sample in a study of T cell repertoires in ileal Crohn's disease. The protocol was immunoSEQ multiplex PCR, while the TCRdb copy is restricted to in-frame clones and leaves out a portion. The sample shows about 8,300 clones, just over 75% of them seen only once. The sample comprised ileal tissue. The source is an adult with Crohn's disease. CDR3s include the opening cysteine and the closing phenylalanine or tryptophan. D genes are given only for firm matches. Size values are once, few and many counts, or a class for expanded clones, and some rows have none.

>.|TRBJ2-3|TRBV12-5|.|11
TGTGCTAGTGGGGAGGGGGATACGCAGTATTTT
CASGEGDTQYF
>.|TRBJ2-1|TRBV7-3|TRBD2|15
TGTGCCAGCAGCCTAGCGGGGGGTAACTACAATGAGCAGTTCTTC
CASSLAGGNYNEQFF
>.|TRBJ2-1|TRBV9|.|15
TGTGCCAGCAGCGTAGATAGCGGCCCTTACAATGAGCAGTTCTTC
CASSVDSGPYNEQFF
>once|TRBJ1-1|TRBV4-1|TRBD1|15
TGCGCCAGCAGCCACTCAGGGGGAATTGGCACTGAAGCTTTCTTT
CASSHSGGIGTEAFF
>.|TRBJ2-7|TRBV5-4|TRBD2|16
TGTGCCAGCAGTTTCACCCGTGGGACTAGAGTCTACGAGCAGTACTTC
CASSFTRGTRVYEQYF
>.|TRBJ1-2|TRBV5-1|TRBD1|19
TGCGCCAGCAGCTTGTCTGAAAGGGGGCGCGAAATTTCTAACTATGGCTACACCTTC
CASSLSERGREISNYGYTF
>.|TRBJ1-1|TRBV7-2|TRBD1|15
TGTGCCAGCAGTCAGACAGGGGGCAGGGGTACTGAAGCTTTCTTT
CASSQTGGRGTEAFF
>.|TRBJ1-1|TRBV9|.|14
TGTGCCAGCAGCGCAAAGGGGGGGAGGGCTGAAGCTTTCTTT
CASSAKGGRAEAFF
>few|TRBJ2-1|TRBV9|TRBD2|12
TGTGCCAGCGGCCCCCCGGGACTAGCATGGTTCTTC
CASGPPGLAWFF
>once|TRBJ1-4|TRBV6-1|.|13
TGTGCCAGCAGGAGGGGAGGGAATGAAAAACTGTTTTTT
CASRRGGNEKLFF
>.|TRBJ2-5|TRBV19|.|12
TGTGCCAGTAGTCCAGACCAAGAGACCCAGTACTTC
CASSPDQETQYF
>.|TRBJ1-1|TRBV11-2|.|15
TGTGCCAGCAGGAATATCAGGGGCGGGAACACTGAAGCTTTCTTT
CASRNIRGGNTEAFF
>.|TRBJ2-5|TRBV7-9|.|15
TGTGCCAGCAGCGCTGAGGGGGTGGAAGGAGAGACCCAGTACTTC
CASSAEGVEGETQYF
>.|TRBJ1-4|TRBV5-1|TRBD1|15
TGCGCCAGCAGCGAGGGACAGGGGGGTAATGAAAAACTGTTTTTT
CASSEGQGGNEKLFF
>few|TRBJ2-3|TRBV30|TRBD2|14
TGTGCCAGCTCTAGCGGGAGGGATATAGATACGCAGTATTTT
CASSSGRDIDTQYF
>few|TRBJ1-5|TRBV21-1|.|17
TGTGCCAGCAGCAAAGGGGACCGCCGGGGGAGCAATCAGCCCCAGCATTTT
CASSKGDRRGSNQPQHF
>.|TRBJ2-7|TRBV6-5|TRBD1|15
TGTGCCAGCAAGCCGGGACAGGGGACCTTCTACGAGCAGTACTTC
CASKPGQGTFYEQYF
>.|TRBJ2-2|TRBV9|.|16
TGTGCCAGCAGCCCCAAAGGGGGGGGGCCAACCGGGGAGCTGTTTTTT
CASSPKGGGPTGELFF
>.|TRBJ2-7|TRBV9|TRBD1|16
TGTGCCAGCAGCGTAGGGACGACAGGGGGAGGCTACGAGCAGTACTTC
CASSVGTTGGGYEQYF
>.|TRBJ1-2|TRBV5-4|.|14
TGTGCCAGCAGCTTGGAAGCAGGGAGGAATGGCTACACCTTC
CASSLEAGRNGYTF
>.|TRBJ2-1|TRBV27|.|16
TGTGCCAGCAGTTTATGGGCAGGGCATACCTACAATGAGCAGTTCTTC
CASSLWAGHTYNEQFF
>.|TRBJ2-3|TRBV27|TRBD2|15
TGTGCCAGCAGTTTGTATGGGGAGGGAACAGATACGCAGTATTTT
CASSLYGEGTDTQYF
>.|TRBJ1-4|TRBV7-9|.|13
TGTGCCAGCAGAGGGGTAAATAATGAAAAACTGTTTTTT
CASRGVNNEKLFF